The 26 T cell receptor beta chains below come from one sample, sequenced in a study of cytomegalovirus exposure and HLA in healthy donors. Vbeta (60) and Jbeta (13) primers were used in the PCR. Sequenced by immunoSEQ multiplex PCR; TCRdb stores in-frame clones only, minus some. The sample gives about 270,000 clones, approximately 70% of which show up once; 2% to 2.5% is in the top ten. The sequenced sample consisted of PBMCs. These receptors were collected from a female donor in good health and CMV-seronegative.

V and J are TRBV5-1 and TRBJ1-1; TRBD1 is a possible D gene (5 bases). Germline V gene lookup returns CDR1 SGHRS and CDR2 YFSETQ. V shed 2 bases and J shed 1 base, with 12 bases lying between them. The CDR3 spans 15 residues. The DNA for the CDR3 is TGCGCCAGCAGCTTACAGACAGCCCCGAACACTGAAGCTTTCTTT. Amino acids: CASSLQTAPNTEAFF.

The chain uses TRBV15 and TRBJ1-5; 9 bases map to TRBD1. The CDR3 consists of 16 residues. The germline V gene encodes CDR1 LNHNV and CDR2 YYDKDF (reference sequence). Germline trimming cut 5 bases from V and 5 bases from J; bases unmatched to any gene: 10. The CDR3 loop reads CATSLGDRAIHQPQHF. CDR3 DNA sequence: TGTGCCACCAGCCTCGGGGACAGGGCAATCCATCAGCCCCAGCATTTT. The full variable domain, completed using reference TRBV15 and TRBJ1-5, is DAMVIQNPRYQVTQFGKPVTLSCSQTLNHNVMYWYQQKSSQAPKLLFHYYDKDFNNEADTPDNFQSRRPNTSFCFLDIRSPGLGDTAMYLCATSLGDRAIHQPQHFGDGTRLSIL.

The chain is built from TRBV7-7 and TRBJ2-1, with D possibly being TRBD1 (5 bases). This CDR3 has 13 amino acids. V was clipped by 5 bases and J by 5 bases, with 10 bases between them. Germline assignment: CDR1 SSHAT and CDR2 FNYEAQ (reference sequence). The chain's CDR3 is CASSLDSNNEQFF. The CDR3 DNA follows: TGTGCCAGCAGCCTAGACAGTAACAATGAGCAGTTCTTC.

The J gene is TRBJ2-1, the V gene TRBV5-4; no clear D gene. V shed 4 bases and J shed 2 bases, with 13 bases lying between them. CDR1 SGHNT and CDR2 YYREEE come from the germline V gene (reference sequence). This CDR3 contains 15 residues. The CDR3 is CASSASNPAYNEQFF. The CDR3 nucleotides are TGTGCCAGCAGCGCGAGCAACCCCGCCTACAATGAGCAGTTCTTC.

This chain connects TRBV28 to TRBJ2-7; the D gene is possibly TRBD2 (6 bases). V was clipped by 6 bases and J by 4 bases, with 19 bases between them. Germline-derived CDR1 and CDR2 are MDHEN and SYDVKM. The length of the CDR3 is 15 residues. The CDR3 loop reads CASSLMRGLSYEQYF. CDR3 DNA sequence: TGTGCCAGCAGCCTAATGCGCGGACTATCATACGAGCAGTACTTC. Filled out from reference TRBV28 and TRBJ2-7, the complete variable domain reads DVKVTQSSRYLVKRTGEKVFLECVQDMDHENMFWYRQDPGLGLRLIYFSYDVKMKEKGDIPEGYSVSREKKERFSLILESASTNQTSMYLCASSLMRGLSYEQYFGPGTRLTVT.

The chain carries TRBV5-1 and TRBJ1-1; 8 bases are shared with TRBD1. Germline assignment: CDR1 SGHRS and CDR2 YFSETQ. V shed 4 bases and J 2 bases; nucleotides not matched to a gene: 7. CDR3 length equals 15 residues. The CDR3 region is CASSVQTGVNTEAFF. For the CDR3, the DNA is TGCGCCAGCAGCGTACAGACAGGGGTCAACACTGAAGCTTTCTTT.

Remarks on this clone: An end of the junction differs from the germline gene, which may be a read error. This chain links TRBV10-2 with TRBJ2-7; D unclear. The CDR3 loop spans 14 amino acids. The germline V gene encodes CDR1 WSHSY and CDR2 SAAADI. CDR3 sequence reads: CASGDGGPFYEQYF. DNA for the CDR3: TGCGCCAGCGGTGATGGCGGTCCTTTCTACGAGCAGTACTTC.

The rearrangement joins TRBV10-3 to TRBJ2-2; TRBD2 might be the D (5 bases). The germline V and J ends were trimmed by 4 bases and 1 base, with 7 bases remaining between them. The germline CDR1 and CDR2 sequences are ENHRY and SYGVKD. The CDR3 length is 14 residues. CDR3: CAISGAENTGELFF. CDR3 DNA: TGTGCCATCAGTGGAGCGGAGAACACCGGGGAGCTGTTTTTT.

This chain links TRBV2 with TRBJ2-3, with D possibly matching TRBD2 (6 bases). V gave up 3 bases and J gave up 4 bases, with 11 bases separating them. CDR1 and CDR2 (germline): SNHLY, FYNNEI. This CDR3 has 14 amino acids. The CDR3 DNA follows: TGTGCCAGCAGTGACTCGGGAGTCCCAGATACGCAGTATTTT. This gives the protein CASSDSGVPDTQYF.

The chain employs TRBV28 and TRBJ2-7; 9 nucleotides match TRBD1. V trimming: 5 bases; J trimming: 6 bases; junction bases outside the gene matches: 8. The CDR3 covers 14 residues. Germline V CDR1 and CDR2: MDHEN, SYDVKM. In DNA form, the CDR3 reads TGTGCCAGCAGTCCACCACAGGGGGCGTCCGAGCAGTACTTC. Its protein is CASSPPQGASEQYF.

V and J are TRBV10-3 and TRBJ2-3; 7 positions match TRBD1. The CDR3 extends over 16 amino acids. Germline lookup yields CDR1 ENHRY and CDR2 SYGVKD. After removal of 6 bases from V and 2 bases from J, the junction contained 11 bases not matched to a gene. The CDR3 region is CAISHSGTEPTDTQYF. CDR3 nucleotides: TGTGCCATCAGCCATTCCGGGACAGAGCCCACAGATACGCAGTATTTT.

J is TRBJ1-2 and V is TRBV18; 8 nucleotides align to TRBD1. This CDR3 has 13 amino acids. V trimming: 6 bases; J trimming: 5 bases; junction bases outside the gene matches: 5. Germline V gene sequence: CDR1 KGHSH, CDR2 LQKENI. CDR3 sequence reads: CASSQGAGYGYTF. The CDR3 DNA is TGTGCCAGCTCGCAGGGGGCTGGATATGGCTACACCTTC.

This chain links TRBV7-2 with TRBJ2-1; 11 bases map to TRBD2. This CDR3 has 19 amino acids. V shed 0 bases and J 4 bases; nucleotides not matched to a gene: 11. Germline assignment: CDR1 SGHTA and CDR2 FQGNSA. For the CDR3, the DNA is TGTGCCAGCAGCTTAGCGTCTAGCGGGAGGTTAGGGGTTTACAATGAGCAGTTCTTC. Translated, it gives CASSLASSGRLGVYNEQFF.

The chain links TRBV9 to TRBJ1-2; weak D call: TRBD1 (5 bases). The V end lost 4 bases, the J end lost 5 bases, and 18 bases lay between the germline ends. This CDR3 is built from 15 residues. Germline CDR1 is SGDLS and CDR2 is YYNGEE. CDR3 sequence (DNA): TGTGCCAGCAGCCCTACCCAGGGTATCCTTTATGGCTACACCTTC. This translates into CASSPTQGILYGYTF.

The CDR3 DNA is TGTGCCAGCAGTGAACACAGGGCCTCTGGGGCCAACGTCCTGACTTTC. Translating gives CASSEHRASGANVLTF. The chain is built from TRBV2 and TRBJ2-6; a weak D match, TRBD1 (6 bases). Germline values: CDR1 SNHLY, CDR2 FYNNEI. The V end was cut by 2 bases, the J end by 0 bases, with 8 bases between. This CDR3 is built from 16 residues.

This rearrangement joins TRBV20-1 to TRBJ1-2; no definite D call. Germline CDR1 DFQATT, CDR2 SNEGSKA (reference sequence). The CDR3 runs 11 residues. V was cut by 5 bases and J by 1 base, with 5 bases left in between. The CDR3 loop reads CSARVNYGYTF. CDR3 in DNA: TGCAGTGCTCGGGTTAACTATGGCTACACCTTC.

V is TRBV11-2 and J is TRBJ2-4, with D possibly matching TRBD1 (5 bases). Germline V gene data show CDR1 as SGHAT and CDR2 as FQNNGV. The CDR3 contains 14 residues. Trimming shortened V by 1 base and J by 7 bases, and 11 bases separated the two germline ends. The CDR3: CASSLGVKGNIQYF. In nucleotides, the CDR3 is TGTGCCAGCAGCTTAGGGGTTAAGGGGAACATTCAGTACTTC.

The CDR3: CASSFVAGLGSYEQYF. CDR3 DNA: TGTGCCAGCAGCTTCGTAGCGGGTTTAGGTTCCTACGAGCAGTACTTC. The rearrangement uses TRBV5-5 and TRBJ2-7, with 7 bases that match TRBD2. The CDR3 is 16 residues long. The ends lost 2 bases at V and 1 base at J; junction bases unmatched: 9. The germline gives CDR1 SGHKS, CDR2 YYEKEE (reference sequence).

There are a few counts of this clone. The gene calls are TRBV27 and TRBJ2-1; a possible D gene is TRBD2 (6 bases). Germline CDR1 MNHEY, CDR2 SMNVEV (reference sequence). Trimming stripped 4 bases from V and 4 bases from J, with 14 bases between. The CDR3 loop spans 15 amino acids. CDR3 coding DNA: TGTGCCAGCAGTTCCGGGACTGGGACGTACAATGAGCAGTTCTTC. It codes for CASSSGTGTYNEQFF.

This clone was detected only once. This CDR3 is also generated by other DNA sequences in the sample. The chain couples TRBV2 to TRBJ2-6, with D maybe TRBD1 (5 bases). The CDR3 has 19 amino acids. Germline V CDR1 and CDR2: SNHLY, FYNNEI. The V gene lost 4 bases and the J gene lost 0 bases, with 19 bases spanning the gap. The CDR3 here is CASSGLGPGRSSGANVLTF. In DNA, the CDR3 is TGTGCCAGCAGTGGTTTGGGGCCGGGTCGGAGCTCTGGGGCCAACGTCCTGACTTTC.

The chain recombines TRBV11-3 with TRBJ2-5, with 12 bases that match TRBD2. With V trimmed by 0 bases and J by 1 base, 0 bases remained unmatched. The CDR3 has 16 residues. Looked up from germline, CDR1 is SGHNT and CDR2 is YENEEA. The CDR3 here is CASSLEGLAGQETQYF. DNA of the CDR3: TGTGCCAGCAGCTTAGAGGGACTAGCGGGCCAAGAGACCCAGTACTTC. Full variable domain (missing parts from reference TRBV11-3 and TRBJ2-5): EAGVVQSPRYKIIEKKQPVAFWCNPISGHNTLYWYLQNLGQGPELLIRYENEEAVDDSQLPKDRFSAERLKGVDSTLKIQPAELGDSAVYLCASSLEGLAGQETQYFGPGTRLLVL.

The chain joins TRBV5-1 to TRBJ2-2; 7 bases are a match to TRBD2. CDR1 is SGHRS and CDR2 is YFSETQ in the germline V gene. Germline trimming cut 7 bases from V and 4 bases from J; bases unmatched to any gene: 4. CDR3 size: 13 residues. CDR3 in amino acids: CASSSGPTGELFF. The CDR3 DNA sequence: TGCGCCAGCTCTAGCGGACCCACCGGGGAGCTGTTTTTT.

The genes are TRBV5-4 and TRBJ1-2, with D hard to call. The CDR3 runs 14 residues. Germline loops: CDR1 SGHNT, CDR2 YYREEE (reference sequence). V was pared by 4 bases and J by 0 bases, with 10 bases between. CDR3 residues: CASSPEGANYGYTF. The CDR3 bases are TGTGCCAGCAGCCCGGAGGGAGCTAACTATGGCTACACCTTC.

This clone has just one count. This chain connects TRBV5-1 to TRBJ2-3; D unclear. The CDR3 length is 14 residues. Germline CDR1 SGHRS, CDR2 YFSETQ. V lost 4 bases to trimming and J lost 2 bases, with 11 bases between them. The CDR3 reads CASSPRDNTDTQYF. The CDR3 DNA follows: TGCGCCAGCAGCCCCCGAGACAACACAGATACGCAGTATTTT.

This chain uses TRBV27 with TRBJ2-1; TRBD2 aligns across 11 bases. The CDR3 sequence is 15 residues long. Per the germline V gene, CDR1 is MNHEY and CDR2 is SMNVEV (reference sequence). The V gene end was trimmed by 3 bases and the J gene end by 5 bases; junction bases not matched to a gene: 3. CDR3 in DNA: TGTGCCAGCAGTTTTCTGGGACTAGCGGACAATGAGCAGTTCTTC. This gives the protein CASSFLGLADNEQFF.

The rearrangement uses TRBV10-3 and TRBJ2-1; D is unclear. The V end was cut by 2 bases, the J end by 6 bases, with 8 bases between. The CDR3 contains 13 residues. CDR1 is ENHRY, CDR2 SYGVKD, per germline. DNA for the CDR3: TGTGCCATCAGTGAGGTAGCTGGCAATGAGCAGTTCTTC. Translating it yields CAISEVAGNEQFF.